The source of this T cell receptor beta chain is a study of blood T cell repertoires in COVID-19. Whole-study context: Samples of COVID-19 (acute and convalescent) were obtained from the United States, Italy and Spain. Sources were T cells, B-cell-depleted T cells, or PBMCs; the material itself was cDNA or gDNA.

Trimming removed 6 bases from V and 3 bases from J; junction bases left unmatched: 11. The CDR3 sequence is 15 residues long. Germline V gene data show CDR1 as MNHNY and CDR2 as SVGAGI (reference sequence). As handled by the study authors: Nucleated cell number was recorded as an estimate derived from reference gene primer amplification. Clones were read by immunoSEQ multiplex PCR, and TCRdb kept only the in-frame ones, dropping some. V and J calls and clone size are those listed in that table; D and trimming were worked out from the DNA. The sample includes approximately 400,000 clones, 81% seen only once; the top ten take about 1.2%.

The receptor was isolated from a human donor with acute or convalescent COVID-19. The donor label of this sample is uncertain. The sample consisted of peripheral blood. V and J are TRBV6-6 and TRBJ2-7; 7 bases align to TRBD1. The CDR3 reads CASRPTQGVGYEQYF. CDR3 bases: TGTGCCAGCAGGCCCACTCAGGGGGTAGGCTACGAGCAGTACTTC.